What follows describes a single TCR beta chain. The data derive from a study of blood T cells in healthy people across ages. There are 14 residues in the CDR3. Trimming pared 3 bases from V and 1 base from J, leaving 10 bases between. Germline lookup yields CDR1 SGHNT and CDR2 YYREEE (reference sequence). Combining a sample-barcoded 5' primer with a J-beta primer mix, a second PCR ran for roughly 6 to 12 cycles. One entry per CDR3 protein results from TCRdb running MiXCR on the 5' RACE reads. Of some 930,000 distinct CDR3 sequences listed, 25% to 35% are singletons. This same sample was also taken into another study, of T cells of mothers and their children.

This TCR was sampled from a woman aged 40-49 years in good health. The sample comprised blood. The chain combines TRBV5-4 with TRBJ1-1; D call uncertain. CDR3 protein: CASSSQQRNTEAFF. CDR3 in DNA: TGTGCCAGCAGCTCTCAACAAAGGAACACTGAAGCTTTCTTT.